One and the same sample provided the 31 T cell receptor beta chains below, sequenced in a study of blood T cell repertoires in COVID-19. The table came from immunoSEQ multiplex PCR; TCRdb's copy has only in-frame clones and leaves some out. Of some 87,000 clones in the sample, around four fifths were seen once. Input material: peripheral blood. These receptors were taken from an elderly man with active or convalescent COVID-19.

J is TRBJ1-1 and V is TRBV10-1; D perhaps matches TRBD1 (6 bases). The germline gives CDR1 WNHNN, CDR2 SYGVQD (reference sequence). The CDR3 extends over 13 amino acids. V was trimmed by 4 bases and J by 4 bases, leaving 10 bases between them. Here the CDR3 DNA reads TGCGCCAGCAGTGCAGGGGTAGGCACTGAAGCTTTCTTT. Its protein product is CASSAGVGTEAFF.

The CDR3 sequence is CAISDRGAGGYTF. CDR3 nucleotides: TGTGCCATCAGTGATCGGGGGGCGGGTGGCTACACCTTC. V is TRBV10-3 and J is TRBJ1-2, with TRBD1 as a possible D gene (6 bases). The CDR3 covers 13 residues. Trimming removed 3 bases from V and 7 bases from J, with 12 bases in between. CDR1 is ENHRY, CDR2 SYGVKD, per germline.

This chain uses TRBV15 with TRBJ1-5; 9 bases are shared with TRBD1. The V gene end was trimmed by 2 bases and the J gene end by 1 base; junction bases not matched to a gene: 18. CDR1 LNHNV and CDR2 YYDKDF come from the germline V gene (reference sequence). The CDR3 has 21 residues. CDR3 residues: CATSRPARGQGLIRSNQPQHF. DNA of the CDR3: TGTGCCACCAGCAGACCCGCCCGGGGACAGGGATTAATTAGGAGCAATCAGCCCCAGCATTTT.

The CDR3 sequence: CASRTTQGIDQPQHF. The CDR3 region has the DNA TGTGCCAGCAGGACGACCCAGGGTATAGATCAGCCCCAGCATTTT. The V and J genes are TRBV2 and TRBJ1-5, with a possible D match to TRBD1 (5 bases). With 6 bases removed from V and 5 bases from J, the gap between germline ends came to 17 bases. Germline assignment: CDR1 SNHLY and CDR2 FYNNEI. The CDR3 is made up of 15 amino acids.

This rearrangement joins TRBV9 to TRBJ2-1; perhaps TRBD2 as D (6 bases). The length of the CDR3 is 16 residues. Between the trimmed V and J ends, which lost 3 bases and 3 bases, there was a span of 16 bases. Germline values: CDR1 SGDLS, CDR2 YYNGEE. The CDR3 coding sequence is TGTGCCAGCAGCGCCAGCAGCGGGTGGGGCTACAATGAGCAGTTCTTC. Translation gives CASSASSGWGYNEQFF.

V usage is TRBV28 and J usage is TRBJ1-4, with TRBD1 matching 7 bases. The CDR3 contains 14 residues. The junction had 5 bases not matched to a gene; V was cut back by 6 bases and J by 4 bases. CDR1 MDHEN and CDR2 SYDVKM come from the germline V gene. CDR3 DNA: TGTGCCAGCAGGATGGACAGGAATAATGAAAAACTGTTTTTT. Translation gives CASRMDRNNEKLFF.

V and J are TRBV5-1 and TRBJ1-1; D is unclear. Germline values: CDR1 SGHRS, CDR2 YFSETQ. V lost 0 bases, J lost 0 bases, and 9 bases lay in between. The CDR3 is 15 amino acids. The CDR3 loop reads CASSLDPTMNTEAFF. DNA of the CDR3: TGCGCCAGCAGCTTGGATCCGACTATGAACACTGAAGCTTTCTTT. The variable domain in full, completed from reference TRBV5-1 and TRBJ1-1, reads KAGVTQTPRYLIKTRGQQVTLSCSPISGHRSVSWYQQTPGQGLQFLFEYFSETQRNKGNFPGRFSGRQFSNSRSEMNVSTLELGDSALYLCASSLDPTMNTEAFFGQGTRLTVV.

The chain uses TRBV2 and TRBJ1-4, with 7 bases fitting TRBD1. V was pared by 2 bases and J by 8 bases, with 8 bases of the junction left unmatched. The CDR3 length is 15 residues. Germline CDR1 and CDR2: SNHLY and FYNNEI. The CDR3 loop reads CASSETGAGGEKLFF. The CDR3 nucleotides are TGTGCCAGCAGTGAAACAGGGGCAGGTGGAGAAAAACTGTTTTTT.

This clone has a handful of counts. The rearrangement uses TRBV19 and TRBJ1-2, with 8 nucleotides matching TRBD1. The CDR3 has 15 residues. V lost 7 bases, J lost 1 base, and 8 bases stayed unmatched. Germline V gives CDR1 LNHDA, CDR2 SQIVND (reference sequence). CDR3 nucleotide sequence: TGTGCCAGTACTCCGACAGGGGCCTTTAACTATGGCTACACCTTC. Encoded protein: CASTPTGAFNYGYTF. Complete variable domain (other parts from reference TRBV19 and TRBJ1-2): DGGITQSPKYLFRKEGQNVTLSCEQNLNHDAMYWYRQDPGQGLRLIYYSQIVNDFQKGDIAEGYSVSREKKESFPLTVTSAQKNPTAFYLCASTPTGAFNYGYTFGSGTRLTVV.

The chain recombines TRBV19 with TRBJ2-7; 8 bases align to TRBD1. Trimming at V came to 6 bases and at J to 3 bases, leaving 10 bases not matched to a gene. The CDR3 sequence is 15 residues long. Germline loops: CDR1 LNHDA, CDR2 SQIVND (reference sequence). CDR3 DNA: TGTGCCAGTAGCCCAGGGACAGGCGTCTTCTACGAGCAGTACTTC. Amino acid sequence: CASSPGTGVFYEQYF. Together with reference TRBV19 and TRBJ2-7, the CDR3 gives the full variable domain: DGGITQSPKYLFRKEGQNVTLSCEQNLNHDAMYWYRQDPGQGLRLIYYSQIVNDFQKGDIAEGYSVSREKKESFPLTVTSAQKNPTAFYLCASSPGTGVFYEQYFGPGTRLTVT.

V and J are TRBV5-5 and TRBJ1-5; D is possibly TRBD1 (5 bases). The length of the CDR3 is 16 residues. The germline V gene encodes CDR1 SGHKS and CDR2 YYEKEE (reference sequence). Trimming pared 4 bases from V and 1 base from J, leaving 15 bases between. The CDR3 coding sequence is TGTGCCAGCAGCCCCCGGTGGGGACTGAGCAATCAGCCCCAGCATTTT. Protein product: CASSPRWGLSNQPQHF.

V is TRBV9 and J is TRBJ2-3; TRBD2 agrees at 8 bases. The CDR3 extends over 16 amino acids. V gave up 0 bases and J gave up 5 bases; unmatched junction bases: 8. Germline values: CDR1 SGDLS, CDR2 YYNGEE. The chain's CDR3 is CASSVGGSGGGDTQYF. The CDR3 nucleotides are TGTGCCAGCAGCGTAGGGGGGAGCGGGGGAGGAGATACGCAGTATTTT.

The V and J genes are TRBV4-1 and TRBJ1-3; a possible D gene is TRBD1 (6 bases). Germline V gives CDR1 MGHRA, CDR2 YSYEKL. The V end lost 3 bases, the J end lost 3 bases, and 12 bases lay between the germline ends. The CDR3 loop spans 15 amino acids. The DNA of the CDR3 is TGCGCCAGCAGCCAGGAGGACAGCCTTGGAAACACCATATATTTT. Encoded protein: CASSQEDSLGNTIYF.

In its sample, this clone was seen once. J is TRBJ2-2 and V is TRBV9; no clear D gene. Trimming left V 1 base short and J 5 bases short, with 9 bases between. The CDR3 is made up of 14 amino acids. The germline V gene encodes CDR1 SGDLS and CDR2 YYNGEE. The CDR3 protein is CASSVNVQTGELFF. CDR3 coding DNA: TGTGCCAGCAGCGTAAATGTGCAGACCGGGGAGCTGTTTTTT.

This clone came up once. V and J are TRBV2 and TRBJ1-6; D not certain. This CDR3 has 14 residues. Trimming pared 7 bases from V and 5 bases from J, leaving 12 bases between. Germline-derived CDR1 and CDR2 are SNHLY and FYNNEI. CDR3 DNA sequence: TGTGCCAGCATCTGGAGCCAGAATAATTCACCCCTCCACTTT. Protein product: CASIWSQNNSPLHF.

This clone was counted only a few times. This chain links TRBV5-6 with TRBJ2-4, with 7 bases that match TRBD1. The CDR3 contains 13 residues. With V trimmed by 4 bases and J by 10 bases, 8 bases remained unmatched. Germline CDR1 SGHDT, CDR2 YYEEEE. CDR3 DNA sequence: TGTGCCAGCAGCGGAGAGCAGGGGGTAATTCAGTACTTC. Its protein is CASSGEQGVIQYF.

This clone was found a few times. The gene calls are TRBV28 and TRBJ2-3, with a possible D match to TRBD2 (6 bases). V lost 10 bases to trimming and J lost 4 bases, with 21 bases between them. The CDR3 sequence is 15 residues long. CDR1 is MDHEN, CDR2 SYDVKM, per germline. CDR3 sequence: CATRSGPWASDTQYF. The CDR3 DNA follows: TGTGCCACACGGAGCGGGCCGTGGGCATCAGATACGCAGTATTTT. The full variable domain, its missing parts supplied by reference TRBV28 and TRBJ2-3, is DVKVTQSSRYLVKRTGEKVFLECVQDMDHENMFWYRQDPGLGLRLIYFSYDVKMKEKGDIPEGYSVSREKKERFSLILESASTNQTSMYLCATRSGPWASDTQYFGPGTRLTVL.

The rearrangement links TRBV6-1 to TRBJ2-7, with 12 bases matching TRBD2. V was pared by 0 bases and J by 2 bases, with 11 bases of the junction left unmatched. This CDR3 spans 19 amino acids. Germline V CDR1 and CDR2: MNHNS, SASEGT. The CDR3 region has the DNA TGTGCCAGCAGTGAAGCCCACGGGCTAGCGGGAGGGATCCCCTACGAGCAGTACTTC. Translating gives CASSEAHGLAGGIPYEQYF.

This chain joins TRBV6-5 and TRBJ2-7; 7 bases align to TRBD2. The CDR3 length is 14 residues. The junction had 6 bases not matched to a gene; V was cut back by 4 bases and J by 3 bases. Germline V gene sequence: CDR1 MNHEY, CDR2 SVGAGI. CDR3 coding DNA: TGTGCCAGCAGTTTGACTAGCCAATTCTACGAGCAGTACTTC. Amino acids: CASSLTSQFYEQYF.

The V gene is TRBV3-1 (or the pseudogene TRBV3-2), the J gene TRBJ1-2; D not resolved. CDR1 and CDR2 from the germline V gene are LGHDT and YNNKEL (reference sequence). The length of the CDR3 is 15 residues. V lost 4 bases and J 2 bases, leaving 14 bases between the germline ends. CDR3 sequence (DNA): TGTGCCAGCAGCCTCCTAGCGGGTCCCAACTATGGCTACACCTTC. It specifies CASSLLAGPNYGYTF.

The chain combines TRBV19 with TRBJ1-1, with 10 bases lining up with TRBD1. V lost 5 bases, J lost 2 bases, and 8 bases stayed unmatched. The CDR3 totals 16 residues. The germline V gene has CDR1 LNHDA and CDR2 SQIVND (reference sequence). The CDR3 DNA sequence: TGTGCCAGTAGTCACCGACAGGGGGCGCGTAACACTGAAGCTTTCTTT. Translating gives CASSHRQGARNTEAFF.

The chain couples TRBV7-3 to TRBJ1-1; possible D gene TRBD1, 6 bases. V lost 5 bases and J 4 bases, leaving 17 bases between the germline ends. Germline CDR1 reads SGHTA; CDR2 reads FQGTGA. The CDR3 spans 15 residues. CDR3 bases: TGTGCCAGCAGCCCGCAGGGGACGGGGAGCACTGAAGCTTTCTTT. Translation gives CASSPQGTGSTEAFF.

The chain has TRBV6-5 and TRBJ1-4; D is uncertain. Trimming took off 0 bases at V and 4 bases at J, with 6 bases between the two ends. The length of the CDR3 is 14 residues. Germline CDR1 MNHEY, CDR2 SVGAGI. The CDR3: CASSYSFGNEKLFF. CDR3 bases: TGTGCCAGCAGTTACTCATTCGGTAATGAAAAACTGTTTTTT.

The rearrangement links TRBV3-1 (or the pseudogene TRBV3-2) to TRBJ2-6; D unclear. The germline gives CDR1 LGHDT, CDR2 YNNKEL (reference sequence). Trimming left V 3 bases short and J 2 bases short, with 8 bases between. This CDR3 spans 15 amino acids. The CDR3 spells CASSQAFTGANVLTF. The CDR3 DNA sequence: TGTGCCAGCAGCCAGGCATTCACTGGGGCCAACGTCCTGACTTTC.

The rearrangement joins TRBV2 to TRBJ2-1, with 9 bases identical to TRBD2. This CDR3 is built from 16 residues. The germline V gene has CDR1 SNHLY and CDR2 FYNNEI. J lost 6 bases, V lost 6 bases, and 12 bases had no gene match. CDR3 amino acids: CASRSRAGGTSNEQFF. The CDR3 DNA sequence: TGTGCCAGCAGGTCCCGAGCGGGAGGTACGAGCAATGAGCAGTTCTTC.

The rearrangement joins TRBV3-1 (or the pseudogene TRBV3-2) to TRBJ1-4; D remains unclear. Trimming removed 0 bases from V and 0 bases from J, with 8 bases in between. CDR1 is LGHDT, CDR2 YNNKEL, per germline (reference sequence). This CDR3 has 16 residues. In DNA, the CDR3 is TGTGCCAGCAGCCAAGACAGTTCTGCAACTAATGAAAAACTGTTTTTT. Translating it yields CASSQDSSATNEKLFF.

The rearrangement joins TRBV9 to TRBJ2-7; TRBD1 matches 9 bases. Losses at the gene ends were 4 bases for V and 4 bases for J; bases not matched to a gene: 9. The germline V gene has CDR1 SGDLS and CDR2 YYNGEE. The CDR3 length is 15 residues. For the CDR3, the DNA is TGTGCCAGCAGCCCGAGACAGGGGGAGAGGTACGAGCAGTACTTC. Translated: CASSPRQGERYEQYF.

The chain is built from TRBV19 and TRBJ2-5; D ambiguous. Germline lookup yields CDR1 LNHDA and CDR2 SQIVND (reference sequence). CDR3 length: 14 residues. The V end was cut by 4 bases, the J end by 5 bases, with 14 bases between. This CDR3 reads CASSTAGARETQYF. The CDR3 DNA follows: TGTGCCAGTAGTACCGCCGGAGCCCGGGAGACCCAGTACTTC.

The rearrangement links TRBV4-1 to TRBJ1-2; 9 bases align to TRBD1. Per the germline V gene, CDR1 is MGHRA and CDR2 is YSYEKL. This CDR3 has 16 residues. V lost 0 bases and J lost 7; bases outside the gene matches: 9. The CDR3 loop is CASSQDGGQGLTGYTF. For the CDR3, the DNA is TGCGCCAGCAGCCAAGATGGGGGACAGGGACTTACTGGCTACACCTTC.

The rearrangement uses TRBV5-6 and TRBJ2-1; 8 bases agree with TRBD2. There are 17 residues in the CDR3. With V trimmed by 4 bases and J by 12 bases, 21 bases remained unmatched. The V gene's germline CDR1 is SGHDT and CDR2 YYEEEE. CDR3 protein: CASSHTQVASGWVGQFF. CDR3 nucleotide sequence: TGTGCCAGCAGCCACACTCAGGTCGCTAGCGGGTGGGTAGGGCAGTTCTTC. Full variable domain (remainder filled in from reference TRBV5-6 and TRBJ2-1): DAGVTQSPTHLIKTRGQQVTLRCSPKSGHDTVSWYQQALGQGPQFIFQYYEEEERQRGNFPDRFSGHQFPNYSSELNVNALLLGDSALYLCASSHTQVASGWVGQFFGPGTRLTVL.

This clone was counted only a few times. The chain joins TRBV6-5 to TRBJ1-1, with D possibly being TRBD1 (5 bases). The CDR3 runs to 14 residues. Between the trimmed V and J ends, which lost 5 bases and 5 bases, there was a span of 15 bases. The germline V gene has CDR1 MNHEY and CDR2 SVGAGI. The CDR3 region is CASSPTTVVTEAFF. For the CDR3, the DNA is TGTGCCAGCAGTCCCACGACAGTTGTAACTGAAGCTTTCTTT.